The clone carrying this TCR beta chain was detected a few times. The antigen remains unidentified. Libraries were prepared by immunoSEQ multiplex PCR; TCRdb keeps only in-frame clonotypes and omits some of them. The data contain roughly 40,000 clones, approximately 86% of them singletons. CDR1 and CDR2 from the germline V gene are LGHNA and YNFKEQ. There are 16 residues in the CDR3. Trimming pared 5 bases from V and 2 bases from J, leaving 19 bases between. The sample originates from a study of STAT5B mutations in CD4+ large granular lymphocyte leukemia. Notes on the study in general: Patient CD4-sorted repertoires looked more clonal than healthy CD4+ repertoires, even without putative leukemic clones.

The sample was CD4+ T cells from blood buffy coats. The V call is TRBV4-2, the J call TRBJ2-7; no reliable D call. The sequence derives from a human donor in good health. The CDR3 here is CASSSSQASSTYEQYF. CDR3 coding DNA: TGTGCCAGCAGCTCAAGCCAAGCATCATCCACCTACGAGCAGTACTTC.